This TCR beta chain is drawn from a study of CD8 T cells in Susac syndrome. Sequencing targeted TCR beta in blood CD8+ and CD4+ T cells. There are 13 residues in the CDR3. V shed 3 bases and J shed 5 bases, with 11 bases lying between them. The germline CDR1 and CDR2 sequences are DFQATT and SNEGSKA (reference sequence). After extraction with the RNeasy kit, roughly 0.5 to 1 ug of the RNA was reverse transcribed using random hexamers. A single record per CDR3 protein comes from TCRdb applying MiXCR to the immunoSEQ multiplex PCR reads. The sample includes tens of thousands of distinct CDR3 sequences, approximately 96% of them seen just once.

The receptor's source is a human donor with multiple sclerosis. The rearrangement uses TRBV20-1 and TRBJ2-1; tentative D call: TRBD1 (5 bases). Input material: CD8+ T cells from PBMCs. The CDR3 here is CSARIRVHNEQFF. CDR3 nucleotides: TGCAGTGCTAGGATCAGGGTCCACAATGAGCAGTTCTTC.